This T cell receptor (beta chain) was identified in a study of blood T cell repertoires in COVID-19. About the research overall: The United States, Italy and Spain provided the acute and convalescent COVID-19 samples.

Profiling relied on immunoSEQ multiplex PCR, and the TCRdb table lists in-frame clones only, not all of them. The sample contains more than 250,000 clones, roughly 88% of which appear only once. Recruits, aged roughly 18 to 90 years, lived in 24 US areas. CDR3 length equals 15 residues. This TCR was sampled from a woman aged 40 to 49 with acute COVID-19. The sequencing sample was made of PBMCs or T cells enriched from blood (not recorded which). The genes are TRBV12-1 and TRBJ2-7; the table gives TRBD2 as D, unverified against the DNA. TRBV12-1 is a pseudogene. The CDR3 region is CASSFASGDTYEQYF. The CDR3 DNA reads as TGTGCCAGCAGCTTTGCTAGCGGGGATACCTACGAGCAGTACTTC.